Listed below are T cell receptor beta chains from one sample, sequenced in a study of identical twins. From the 5' RACE reads, TCRdb called clonotypes with MiXCR, one entry per CDR3 protein. Of about 900,000 distinct CDR3 sequences in the sample, approximately 13% were seen once. This sample was also put to use in a study of yellow fever vaccine responses in identical twins.

Input material: PBMCs. The source of these receptors is a young woman in good health. The CDR3 runs from the conserved cysteine through the conserved F or W. The D gene is left open where the match is weak. A clone size is listed for some rows: how often the clone was seen (once, few, many), or a class if it is expanded.

D	V	J	size	DNA	CDR3
TRBD2	TRBV20-1	TRBJ2-1	many	TGCAGTGCTAGAGGGACCGGGACTAGTGGGAATGAGCAGTTCTTC	CSARGTGTSGNEQFF
TRBD1	TRBV12-3/TRBV12-4	TRBJ1-2	few	TGTGCCAGCAGTGATCGGACAGGGGGCAGTGATGGCTACACCTTC	CASSDRTGGSDGYTF
-	TRBV29-1	TRBJ1-1	many	TGCAGCGTTGAATTTGTTGAAGCTTTCTTT	CSVEFVEAFF
TRBD1	TRBV5-1	TRBJ2-5	few	TGCGCCAGCGGGACAGCCTCACAAGAGACCCAGTACTTC	CASGTASQETQYF
TRBD2	TRBV10-3	TRBJ2-3	-	TGTGCCATCAGCCGACTAGCAGGCACAGATACGCAGTATTTT	CAISRLAGTDTQYF
-	TRBV11-3	TRBJ2-1	-	TGTGCCAGCAGCTTAGGAGAGGGTATGGGTGAGCAGTTCTTC	CASSLGEGMGEQFF
-	TRBV12-3/TRBV12-4	TRBJ2-7	-	TGTGCCAGCAGTTTAGCGCTACTGAAGCAGTACTTC	CASSLALLKQYF
TRBD1	TRBV12-3/TRBV12-4	TRBJ2-2	many	TGTGCCAGCAGTGGCACAGGGGTGAACACCGGGGAGCTGTTTTTT	CASSGTGVNTGELFF
-	TRBV21-1	TRBJ2-5	-	TGTGCCAGCAGGGGATGGGAGACCCAGTACTTC	CASRGWETQYF
-	TRBV28	TRBJ1-2	-	TGTGCCAGCAAGGGTGGCGGCAACAGCTATGGCTACACCTTC	CASKGGGNSYGYTF
TRBD1	TRBV7-3	TRBJ2-1	-	TGTGCCAGCAGCTTAGACAGGGGTATGTCCTACAATGAGCAGTTCTTC	CASSLDRGMSYNEQFF
TRBD1	TRBV9	TRBJ1-3	-	TGTGCCAGCAGCGTCAACAGGGGAGTAGGGAACACCATATATTTT	CASSVNRGVGNTIYF
-	TRBV12-5	TRBJ2-2	-	TGTGCTAGTGGTTTAGGGCCGAACACCGGGGAGCTGTTTTTT	CASGLGPNTGELFF
TRBD2	TRBV28	TRBJ2-7	-	TGTGCCAGCACCCCTAGCGGGAGTAGGTACGAGCAGTACTTC	CASTPSGSRYEQYF
-	TRBV12-3/TRBV12-4	TRBJ1-2	few	TGTGCCAGCAGTACTCGGACGGTCTATGGCTACACCTTC	CASSTRTVYGYTF
-	TRBV5-1	TRBJ1-3	many	TGCGCCAGCAGGACCACCTCTGGAAACACCATATATTTT	CASRTTSGNTIYF
-	TRBV7-3	TRBJ2-2	-	TGTGCCAGCAGCTCGCAACGAGGGGGTCCCGGGGAGCTGTTTTTT	CASSSQRGGPGELFF
TRBD2	TRBV7-6	TRBJ2-5	-	TGTGCCAGCAGCTTAGCGACTAGCGGGAGCGGGGAGACCCAGTACTTC	CASSLATSGSGETQYF
TRBD2	TRBV6-1	TRBJ2-5	few	TGTGCCAGCAGGGCGGGAGTGGGGCTCCAAGAGACCCAGTACTTC	CASRAGVGLQETQYF
-	TRBV20-1	TRBJ1-1	many	TGCAGTGCAAAGAACCCCCGGGCATCGAATGGGGCTGAAGCTTTCTTT	CSAKNPRASNGAEAFF
-	TRBV21-1	TRBJ2-5	many	TGTGCCAGCAGCAATCCCCCGGGAGAGACCCAGTACTTC	CASSNPPGETQYF
-	TRBV7-6	TRBJ2-1	-	TGTGCCAGCAGCTATGATGGGTGGTCCTACAATGAGCAGTTCTTC	CASSYDGWSYNEQFF
-	TRBV3-1	TRBJ2-5	-	TGTGCCAGCAGCCAAGTCCCTAAGACAGGAGGTGGAGAGACCCAGTACTTC	CASSQVPKTGGGETQYF
-	TRBV9	TRBJ1-2	-	TGTGCCAGCAGCGGAGGCGGCTACACCTTC	CASSGGGYTF
-	TRBV20-1	TRBJ1-6	-	TGCAGTGCTTCTGTCACCGGGTTGCGTAATTCACCCCTCCACTTT	CSASVTGLRNSPLHF
TRBD1	TRBV4-1	TRBJ2-1	few	TGCGCCAGCAGCTCTCGGACAGGCACGTTACCTCCCGGATACAATGAGCAGTTCTTC	CASSSRTGTLPPGYNEQFF
-	TRBV12-3/TRBV12-4	TRBJ2-6	few	TGTGCCAGCAGTTTACGAGAAGCTGGGGCCAACGTCCTGACTTTC	CASSLREAGANVLTF
TRBD1	TRBV11-2	TRBJ2-1	few	TGTGCCAGCAGCTTAGCCGGGACAGGGGATCATGAGCAGTTCTTC	CASSLAGTGDHEQFF
TRBD2	TRBV20-1	TRBJ2-3	few	TGCAGTGCTTACCCCTTGGCGGGGGGCGGGGATACGCAGTATTTT	CSAYPLAGGGDTQYF
-	TRBV6-2/TRBV6-3	TRBJ2-2	-	TGTGCCAGCACCGACTCCCTCCGGGAGCTGTTTTTT	CASTDSLRELFF
-	TRBV20-1	TRBJ1-1	few	TGCAGTGCTAGAGATCCCCTTGTAGCTGAAGCTTTCTTT	CSARDPLVAEAFF
-	TRBV5-1	TRBJ1-1	many	TGCGCCAGCAGTTTCGCAGATATGAACACTGAAGCTTTCTTT	CASSFADMNTEAFF
TRBD1	TRBV20-1	TRBJ1-2	-	TGCAGTGCTCGAGGACAGGCCATGGATGGCTACACCTTC	CSARGQAMDGYTF
-	TRBV7-8	TRBJ2-5	many	TGTGCCAGCAGCTTAGCACTAAGTCAAGAGACCCAGTACTTC	CASSLALSQETQYF
TRBD1	TRBV12-3/TRBV12-4	TRBJ1-6	-	TGTGCCAGCAGTTTCGACAGGGGAGTAAAGAATTCACCCCTCCACTTT	CASSFDRGVKNSPLHF
-	TRBV11-2	TRBJ2-5	-	TGTGCCAGCAGCTTAGATTTTGTGACCCAGTACTTC	CASSLDFVTQYF
TRBD1	TRBV20-1	TRBJ1-1	-	TGCAGTGCCAGCCCGAGGGGGCCCAACACTGAAGCTTTCTTT	CSASPRGPNTEAFF
-	TRBV10-1	TRBJ2-5	few	TGCGCCAGCAGTGAGAGGGTGGGAAAAGAGACCCAGTACTTC	CASSERVGKETQYF
-	TRBV21-1	TRBJ2-5	-	TGTGCCAGCAGCGCCCGAACGGGACAGGGGGTTGAGACCCAGTACTTC	CASSARTGQGVETQYF
-	TRBV20-1	TRBJ2-5	few	TGCAGTGCTAGAGATGGAGGTCTCCAAGAGACCCAGTACTTC	CSARDGGLQETQYF
-	TRBV6-9	TRBJ2-7	-	TGTGCCAGCAGTCCCCCCGACCCTACCTACGAGCAGTACTTC	CASSPPDPTYEQYF
-	TRBV28	TRBJ2-2	few	TGTGCCAGCAGTTCTTGGACCCTGGCCGGGGAGCTGTTTTTT	CASSSWTLAGELFF
-	TRBV28	TRBJ2-2	few	TGTGCCAGCAGTTTCTGGCGAAACACCGGGGAGCTGTTTTTT	CASSFWRNTGELFF
-	TRBV27	TRBJ2-5	-	TGTGCCAGCAGCCGTGCCCCCAAAGAGACCCAGTACTTC	CASSRAPKETQYF
-	TRBV24-1	TRBJ2-1	few	TGTGCCACCAGTGATTCCGGACGGATTGAGCAGTTCTTC	CATSDSGRIEQFF
-	TRBV2	TRBJ2-5	-	TGTGCCAGCAGGGAGGACTCCGCCAGTCGGGAGACCCAGTACTTC	CASREDSASRETQYF
-	TRBV5-1	TRBJ2-4	-	TGCGCCAGCAGCTTGGGTGGCAGTGAAAAAAACATTCAGTACTTC	CASSLGGSEKNIQYF
TRBD2	TRBV18	TRBJ2-7	-	TGTGCCAGCTCACTCGGGAGGCAGGGAGTGTACGAGCAGTACTTC	CASSLGRQGVYEQYF
TRBD2	TRBV11-1	TRBJ2-7	-	TGTGCCAGCAGCCATGTAGGAGGACTAGCGGGAGGCACAAGGTACGAGCAGTACTTC	CASSHVGGLAGGTRYEQYF
TRBD1	TRBV20-1	TRBJ2-1	few	TGCAGTGCAGACGGACAGGACGTCTCCTACAATGAGCAGTTCTTC	CSADGQDVSYNEQFF
-	TRBV4-1	TRBJ2-7	few	TGCGCCAGCAGCCAATCTACCGAGCAGTACTTC	CASSQSTEQYF
-	TRBV20-1	TRBJ2-1	-	TGCAGTGCTTCTAACTGGGCGGTAAACAATGAGCAGTTCTTC	CSASNWAVNNEQFF
-	TRBV12-3/TRBV12-4	TRBJ1-1	-	TGTGCCAGCAGTTTTAACGTAGAAGCTTTCTTT	CASSFNVEAFF
-	TRBV12-3/TRBV12-4	TRBJ2-1	-	TGTGCCAGCACCTGGTCAGGCACCTACAATGAGCAGTTCTTC	CASTWSGTYNEQFF